This T cell receptor (beta chain) was retrieved from a study of T-cell memory formation after mild COVID-19 (dated by TCRdb to about 2021). Study-level background: TCR sequence clusters from the two donors were found to be largely donor specific. Two young, previously healthy adult volunteers, one female and one male, were included in the cohort. T-cell clones expanding and contracting after mild COVID-19 in two donors were tracked by longitudinal TCRalpha and TCRbeta repertoire sequencing.

Sequencer: Illumina NovaSeq 6000. TCRalpha and TCRbeta cDNA libraries were built by 5'RACE with constant-segment primers, adding sample barcodes and unique molecular identifiers. RNA was extracted from every sample with Trizol reagent. The libraries were amplified in two PCR steps, and the second step added a second sample barcode and Illumina TruSeq adapters. Libraries were sequenced on an Illumina NovaSeq with 2 x 150 bp paired-end reads. The original pipeline was this. Reads were demultiplexed and collapsed into UMI-guided consensus sequences with migec v1.2.7. With mixcr v2.1.11, UMI consensuses were aligned to TRA and TRB V and J templates and assembled into clonotypes. A clonotype was counted as expanded or contracted only when both edgeR and NoisET called the clonotype significant, with the noise models trained on biological replicates. For edgeR calls, the thresholds were a false discovery rate-adjusted p below 0.01 and a log2 fold-change of 1. As an exploratory analysis of dynamics, max-normalized trajectories of the 1000 most abundant clonotypes were examined with PCA combined with hierarchical clustering. Separately sequenced CD4+ and CD8+ repertoires were used to assign a CD4 or CD8 phenotype to each responding clone. The raw public reads went through TCRdb reprocessing: fastp at Q25, MiXCR clone calling, in-frame beta chains kept. Rows matching on CDR3 protein sequence are summarized as one entry with the most common DNA and genes. TCRdb's processing, not the authors' own work, is the source of the V and J calls. The sample table contains about 57,000 distinct CDR3 sequences; only one count was recorded for roughly an eighth of them. The top ten clonotypes cover under 25% of the sample.

Ficoll-Paque density gradient centrifugation was used to isolate PBMCs. This clonotype showed up just a few times. Its specific antigen is unknown. Per-base quality was not reported, and no clone a single base away is much larger than it. Study-wide conclusions, independent of this receptor: SARS-CoV-2 specificity was not confirmed for the second-wave clones peaking on day 37. Clones that contracted from day 15 to 85 showed balanced CD4/CD8 phenotypes, whereas a second wave of clones that expanded from day 15 to 37 leaned towards CD4+. The study covered only a couple of mild cases, and larger cohorts including severe cases with pre-infection samples were considered necessary. Contracting CD4+ clones appeared mostly in the CM and EM memory subsets, whereas CD8+ clones were enriched in EMRA. Some responding clones were detected in pre-infection memory, which suggested that pre-existing cross-reactive memory T cells had joined the SARS-CoV-2 response.

V loses 1 base at its end and J loses 0 bases; junction bases beyond the gene matches: 1. CDR1 SGHVS and CDR2 FQNEAQ were looked up in the germline V gene. The CDR3 numbers 17 residues from cysteine through phenylalanine. The sequence is cut down to CDR3 DNA, 51 bases in frame from base 1. The sequencing input was PBMCs or a T cell subset sorted from them (not recorded which). This receptor was taken from a man younger than 35 who had mild COVID-19 (a few samples of this study predate the infection). The sample titles of this study are shuffled in the database, so cell type and time point are left out; the donor was told from shared clones. The chain couples TRBV7-8 to TRBJ1-6, with 9 middle bases fitting TRBD1. The DNA sequence is as follows: TGTGCCAGCAGCTTAGAGACAGGGGGCTCCTATAATTCACCCCTCCACTTT. It encodes CASSLETGGSYNSPLHF.